Reported below is one TCR beta chain. The sample belongs to a study of metastatic and nonmetastatic thyroid tumors. In germline, CDR1 is DFQATT, CDR2 SNEGSKA (reference sequence). There are 13 residues in the CDR3. Trimming stripped 4 bases from V and 4 bases from J, with 11 bases between. Original data processing: CDR3 was compared across clinicopathological groups, and the resulting differences were used to build a distant-metastasis classifier for papillary thyroid cancer. TCRdb reassembled clones from the PCR reads with MiXCR. The V and J calls and clone size come from TCRdb's table, not from the authors' own analysis. Of tens of thousands of clones in the sample, about 13% were seen once. Treatment of any kind had been given to no patient before thyroid surgery.

This chain uses TRBV20-1 with TRBJ1-5; maybe TRBD1 (5 bases). Sequences were obtained from blood. The receptor was derived from a female donor with papillary thyroid cancer or a benign thyroid nodule (not recorded which). Some clones in this sample may be carry-over from other donors' samples. CDR3 DNA sequence: TGCAGTGCTATGCGAGGGGCGAATCAGCCCCAGCATTTT. Translating gives CSAMRGANQPQHF.